This TCR beta chain was identified in a study of T-cell memory formation after mild COVID-19. The CDR3 length is 15 residues. V shed 6 bases, J shed 5 bases, and the junction held 11 bases outside the gene matches. In germline, CDR1 is SEHNR, CDR2 FQNEAQ (reference sequence). One entry per CDR3 protein, called by TCRdb with MiXCR from the 5' RACE reads. This sample has about 14,000 distinct CDR3 sequences; roughly 19% occur once, and the top ten carry approximately 50%. General observations from the study: There were some responding clones in pre-infection memory, which suggested that cross-reactive memory had joined. Of the contracting clones, CD4+ ones lay mainly in CM and EM, and CD8+ ones in EMRA.

Details on this clonotype: Its antigen is undetermined.

The source is an adult woman who had mild COVID-19 (a few samples of this study predate the infection). Cell type and time point are not known. This chain joins TRBV7-9 and TRBJ1-2, with 8 bases identical to TRBD1. Material for sequencing was PBMCs or a T cell subset sorted from them (not recorded which). CDR3 nucleotides: TGTGCCAGCAGTGCCCAGGGGGCCGCGGGATATGGCTACACCTTC. Its protein product is CASSAQGAAGYGYTF.